The clone carrying this T cell receptor beta chain was seen a handful of times. Its antigen is currently unknown. The data derive from a study of cytotoxic CD8 clonotypes in ibrutinib-treated CLL. Target depth was 1 in 200,000 to 1 in 1 million T cells, about 10x per clonotype. Assay: immunoSEQ multiplex PCR; the TCRdb copy retains only in-frame clones and omits some. The table lists 35,000 to 45,000 clones, roughly three quarters of them singletons. General study results and limits: Clonality went up at ibrutinib response and then declined back toward baseline at progression.

This specimen consisted of PBMCs, obtained after 12 months of ibrutinib treatment. This TCR derives from a human donor with chronic lymphocytic leukemia.

CDR3 nucleotides: TGTGCCAGCAGCTTGTCGACTAGCGGTTACAATGAGCAGTTCTTC. Translation gives CASSLSTSGYNEQFF. The chain has TRBV5-4 and TRBJ2-1, with TRBD2 matching over 9 bases. The CDR3 runs 15 residues. Germline V lookup: CDR1 SGHNT, CDR2 YYREEE (reference sequence). The V and J ends lost 1 base and 4 bases, in that order; junction bases with no gene match: 3.